There are a few counts of the clone carrying this TCR beta chain. Its target is unknown. The CDR3 loop spans 14 amino acids. V lost 4 bases and J lost 5; bases outside the gene matches: 4. Germline lookup yields CDR1 WNHNN and CDR2 SYGVQD (reference sequence). This specimen belongs to a study of shared clonotypes between healthy human individuals. Sequencing used immunoSEQ multiplex PCR; TCRdb keeps in-frame clones, though not all of them. Among over 150,000 clones listed, approximately 60% were seen once. The study, taken as a whole, reports: Large sequencing depth failed to make sorted-subset sequencing complete, rarefaction showed. On the whole, naive subsets had larger estimated richness than memory subsets had.

The sequenced sample was memory CD4+ T cells sorted from blood. Subset indicated: CD45RA-negative fraction. The chain joins TRBV10-1 to TRBJ2-1, with 8 bases lining up with TRBD2. The clonotype comes from a man aged 30 to 39 in good health. This CDR3 is CASSGGLVNNEQFF. CDR3 nucleotide sequence: TGCGCCAGCAGTGGGGGACTAGTTAACAATGAGCAGTTCTTC.